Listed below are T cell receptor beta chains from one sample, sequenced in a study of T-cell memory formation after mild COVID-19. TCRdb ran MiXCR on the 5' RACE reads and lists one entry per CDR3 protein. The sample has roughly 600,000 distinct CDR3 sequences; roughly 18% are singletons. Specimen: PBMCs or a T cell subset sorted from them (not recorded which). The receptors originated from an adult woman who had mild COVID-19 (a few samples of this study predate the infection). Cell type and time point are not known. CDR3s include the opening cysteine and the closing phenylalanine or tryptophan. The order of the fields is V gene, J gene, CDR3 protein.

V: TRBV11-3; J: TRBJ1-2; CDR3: CASRRSGGSNYGYTF
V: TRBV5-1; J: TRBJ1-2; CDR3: CASSLQLQGYYGYTF
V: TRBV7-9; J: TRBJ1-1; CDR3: CASSFQGSTEAFF
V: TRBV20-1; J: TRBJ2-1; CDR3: CSAPGQGGNEQFF
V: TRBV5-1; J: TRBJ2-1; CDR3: CASSLGGTTGGEQFF
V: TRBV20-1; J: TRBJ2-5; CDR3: CSAPGSGRRETQYF
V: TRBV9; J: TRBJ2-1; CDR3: CASSDESGRGHEQFF
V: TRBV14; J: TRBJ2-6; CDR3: CASSRGQHGANVLTF
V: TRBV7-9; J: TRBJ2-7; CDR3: CASSGHGAPGTPYEQYF
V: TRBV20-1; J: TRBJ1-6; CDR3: CSACPSANSPLHF
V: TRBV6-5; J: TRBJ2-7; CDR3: CASRLRDRGSYEQYF
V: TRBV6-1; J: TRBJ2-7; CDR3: CASQAGWAVRRYEQYF
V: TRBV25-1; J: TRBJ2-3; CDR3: CASSEDRGGTDTQYF
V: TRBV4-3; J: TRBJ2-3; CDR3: CASSQARQGRADTQYF
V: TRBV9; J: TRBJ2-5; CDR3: CASSTTGRETQYF
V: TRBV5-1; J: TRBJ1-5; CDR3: CASSTDGNQPQHF
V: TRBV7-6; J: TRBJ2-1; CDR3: CASSLGFTIPSYNEQFF
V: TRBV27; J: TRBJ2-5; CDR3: CASSSAPDRVGAQYF
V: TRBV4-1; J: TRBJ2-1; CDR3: CASSQDRGVHEQFF
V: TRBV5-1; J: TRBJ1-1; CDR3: CASSIGHGNTEAFF
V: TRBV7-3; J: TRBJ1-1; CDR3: CASSLLVAETMNTEAFF
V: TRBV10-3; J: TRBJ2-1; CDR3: CAISEQNRNNEQFF
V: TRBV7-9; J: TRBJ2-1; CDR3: CASSPNWDFLSYNEQFF
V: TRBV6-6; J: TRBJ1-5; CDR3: CASSYRPRRERTQPQHF
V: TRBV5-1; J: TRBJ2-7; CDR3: CASSLGTPDEQYF
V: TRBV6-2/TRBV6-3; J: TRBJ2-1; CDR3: CASSEPGLVLGNEQFF
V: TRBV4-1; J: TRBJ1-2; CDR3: CASSQDLGGPLGGYTF
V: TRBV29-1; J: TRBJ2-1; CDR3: CSVEVGQSSYNEQFF
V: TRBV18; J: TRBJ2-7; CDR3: CASSQPGLAGVYEQYF
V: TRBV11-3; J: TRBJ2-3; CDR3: CASSGWAGQSITDTQYF
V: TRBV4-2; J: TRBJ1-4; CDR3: CASSQALRPGTTNEKLFF
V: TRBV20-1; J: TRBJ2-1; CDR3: CSARDLGLANEQFF
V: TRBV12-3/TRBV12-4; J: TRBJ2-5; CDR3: CASSYPGGPETQYF
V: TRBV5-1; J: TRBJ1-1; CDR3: CASSVGQKIEAFF
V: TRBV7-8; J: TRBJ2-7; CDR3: CASSLGTGFPLEQYF
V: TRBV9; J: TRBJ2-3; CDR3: CASSVGHVSTDTQYF
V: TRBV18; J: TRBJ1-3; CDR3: CASYSQEASGNTIYF
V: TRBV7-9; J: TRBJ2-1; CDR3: CASSLKREKNEQFF
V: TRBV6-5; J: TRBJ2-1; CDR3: CASSYEGPQKDEQFF
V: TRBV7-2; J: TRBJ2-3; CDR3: CASSPGRVGDTQYF
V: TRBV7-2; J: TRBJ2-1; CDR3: CASSEQGHNEQFF
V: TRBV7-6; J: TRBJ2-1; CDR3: CASSLDPGGNNEQFF
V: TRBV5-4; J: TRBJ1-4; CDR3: CASSFGLNEKLFF
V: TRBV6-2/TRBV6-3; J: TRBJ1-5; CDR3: CASSYPHSNQPQHF
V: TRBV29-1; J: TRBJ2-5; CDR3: CSGGRGETQYF
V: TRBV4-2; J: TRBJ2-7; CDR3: CASRNGGTAEQYF
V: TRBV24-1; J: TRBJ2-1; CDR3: CATSDPSGSSYNEQFF
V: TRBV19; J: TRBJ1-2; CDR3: CATRGGDGYTF
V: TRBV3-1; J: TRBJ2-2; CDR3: CASSQETGVNTGELFF
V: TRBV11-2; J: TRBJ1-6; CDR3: CASSLDRQGANNSPLHF
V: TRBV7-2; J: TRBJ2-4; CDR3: CASSPVTGVKNIQYF
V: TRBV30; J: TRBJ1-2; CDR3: CAWSVMGVYGYTF
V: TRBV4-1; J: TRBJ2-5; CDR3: CASSQGGAQETQYF
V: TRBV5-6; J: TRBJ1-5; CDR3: CASSSRGRGNQPQHF
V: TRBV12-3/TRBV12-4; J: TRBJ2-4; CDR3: CASSLARDSPNIQYF
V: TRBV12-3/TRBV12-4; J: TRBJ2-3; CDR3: CASSPLLTSTDTQYF
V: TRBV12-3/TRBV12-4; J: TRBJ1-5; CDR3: CASSRQGVDQPQHF
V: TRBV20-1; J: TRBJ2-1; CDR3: CSARPRQGGTYNEQFF